The 20 T cell receptor beta chains below come from one sample, sequenced in a study of blood T cell repertoires in COVID-19 (dated by TCRdb to the early 2020s). Library preparation used the immunoSEQ multiplex PCR assay. In TCRdb, the immuneACCESS table is reduced to in-frame sequences with V and J assigned. These tables do not hold every clone; where another copy was compared, an unresolved V gene accounts for under half, and the others remain unexplained. Present in this sample are a few hundred thousand clones, 75% to 90% of which were seen just once. About 4.9% of the sample is held by the ten biggest clonotypes. The material sequenced was PBMCs or T cells enriched from blood (not recorded which). The receptor set was obtained from a woman aged 45-65 years who had recovered from COVID-19.

This clone was counted between two and nine times. V usage is TRBV30 and J usage is TRBJ1-3; TRBD1 matches at 9 bases. Germline lookup yields CDR1 GTSNPN and CDR2 SVGIG (reference sequence). V shed 5 bases and J 6 bases; nucleotides not matched to a gene: 5. This CDR3 contains 13 residues. The CDR3 region is CAWDRDRANTIYF. The CDR3 DNA reads TGTGCCTGGGACCGGGACAGGGCAAACACCATATATTTT.

The chain couples TRBV5-8 to TRBJ1-1; no clear D gene. Germline V gives CDR1 SGHTS, CDR2 YDEGEE. The CDR3 runs 13 residues. The germline V and J ends were trimmed by 5 bases and 1 base, with 9 bases remaining between them. CDR3 DNA: TGTGCCAGCAGTCTCGTATGGAACACTGAAGCTTTCTTT. The encoded protein is CASSLVWNTEAFF.

The chain employs TRBV6-5 and TRBJ2-2; TRBD2 might be the D (5 bases). The germline CDR1 and CDR2 sequences are MNHEY and SVGAGI. Trimming took off 0 bases at V and 4 bases at J, with 12 bases between the two ends. The CDR3 spans 16 residues. The CDR3: CASSYSRGFVTGELFF. The CDR3 DNA reads as TGTGCCAGCAGTTACTCCCGGGGTTTCGTCACCGGGGAGCTGTTTTTT.

This chain connects TRBV9 to TRBJ1-6, with 8 nucleotides matching TRBD1. The trim removed 2 bases at V and 6 bases at J, leaving 4 bases unmatched. CDR1 is SGDLS, CDR2 YYNGEE, per germline. The CDR3 covers 15 residues. The CDR3 region has the DNA TGTGCCAGCAGCGTGGGGACAGGAACTAATTCACCCCTCCACTTT. Amino acids: CASSVGTGTNSPLHF.

The V gene is TRBV29-1, the J gene TRBJ1-2; TRBD1 matches at 8 bases. With 6 bases clipped from V and 4 bases from J, the junction kept 13 bases outside the gene matches. CDR3 size: 15 residues. Germline lookup yields CDR1 SQVTM and CDR2 ANQGSEA. For the CDR3, the DNA is TGCAGCGTCCAAATTAACCCGGGACAGGCCTATGGCTACACCTTC. The encoded protein is CSVQINPGQAYGYTF.

This clone was found a few times. The V gene is TRBV13, the J gene TRBJ1-3; D is unclear. The CDR3 runs to 17 residues. V lost 5 bases to trimming and J lost 0 bases, with 17 bases between them. CDR1 and CDR2 from the germline V gene are PRHDT and FYEKMQ (reference sequence). This chain's CDR3 is CASSAGLRASSGNTIYF. The DNA for the CDR3 is TGTGCCAGCAGCGCGGGTTTGAGAGCTAGCTCTGGAAACACCATATATTTT.

The chain is built from TRBV2 and TRBJ1-4, with D possibly matching TRBD1 (5 bases). This CDR3 has 12 amino acids. The V gene lost 5 bases and the J gene lost 10 bases, with 11 bases spanning the gap. Germline CDR1 and CDR2: SNHLY and FYNNEI. The CDR3 here is CASSPGGTKLFF. CDR3 nucleotides: TGTGCCAGCAGTCCCGGGGGTACAAAACTGTTTTTT.

This chain connects TRBV11-2 to TRBJ2-3; no reliable D call. Trimming left V 0 bases short and J 7 bases short, with 11 bases between. Germline CDR1 reads SGHAT; CDR2 reads FQNNGV. This CDR3 has 14 residues. The CDR3: CASSLDTAAYTQYF. Written as DNA, the CDR3 is TGTGCCAGCAGCTTAGATACTGCCGCATATACGCAGTATTTT.

This sequence joins TRBV5-4 and TRBJ2-7, with a possible D match to TRBD2 (5 bases). V lost 4 bases to trimming and J lost 3 bases, with 23 bases between them. CDR1 and CDR2 from the germline V gene are SGHNT and YYREEE (reference sequence). This CDR3 is built from 17 residues. DNA of the CDR3: TGTGCCAGCAGCCCGGATCGGGCGGGCGTAGACTTCTACGAGCAGTACTTC. This gives the protein CASSPDRAGVDFYEQYF.

The chain has TRBV11-1 and TRBJ2-5, with no clear D. Trimming left V 5 bases short and J 2 bases short, with 12 bases between. This CDR3 is built from 14 residues. Germline V CDR1 and CDR2: SGHAT, FQDESV (reference sequence). In DNA form, the CDR3 reads TGTGCCAGCAGCCCCATGACCAGGCAAGAGACCCAGTACTTC. Amino acid sequence: CASSPMTRQETQYF.

The DNA of the CDR3 is TGTGCCAGCAGCTTGGCGACTAGCGGGAATGTCTATGAGCAGTTCTTC. Its translation: CASSLATSGNVYEQFF. The chain links TRBV5-5 to TRBJ2-1, with 11 bases identical to TRBD2. Trimming cost V 0 bases and J 8 bases; bases outside gene matches: 7. The CDR3 spans 16 residues. The germline gives CDR1 SGHKS, CDR2 YYEKEE (reference sequence).

CDR3 sequence: CSGSTGVNEKLFF. The CDR3, as DNA: TGCAGCGGTTCGACAGGGGTTAATGAAAAACTGTTTTTT. This chain joins TRBV29-1 and TRBJ1-4, with 8 bases matching TRBD1. There are 13 residues in the CDR3. Germline values: CDR1 SQVTM, CDR2 ANQGSEA. After removal of 7 bases from V and 4 bases from J, the junction contained 5 bases not matched to a gene.

Only one count was recorded for this clone. The chain couples TRBV4-1 to TRBJ2-1; 7 positions agree with TRBD1. The germline V gene has CDR1 MGHRA and CDR2 YSYEKL. V dropped 0 bases and J dropped 2; count of bases not matched to a gene: 4. This CDR3 is 16 amino acids long. This CDR3 reads CASSQEWGQTYNEQFF. As DNA, the CDR3 is TGCGCCAGCAGCCAAGAATGGGGACAGACCTACAATGAGCAGTTCTTC.

This clone was observed a single time. The rearrangement joins TRBV6-1 to TRBJ2-3; no clear D. The germline gives CDR1 MNHNS, CDR2 SASEGT. V lost 2 bases, J lost 2 bases, and 14 bases lay in between. The length of the CDR3 is 16 residues. The CDR3 bases are TGTGCCAGCAGTGAACGGGTTAGCTTACTCACAGATACGCAGTATTTT. Residues: CASSERVSLLTDTQYF.

The chain recombines TRBV7-9 with TRBJ1-1, with D perhaps TRBD1 (6 bases). Germline V gene data show CDR1 as SEHNR and CDR2 as FQNEAQ (reference sequence). The CDR3 length is 12 residues. V was clipped by 1 base and J by 9 bases, with 9 bases between them. The CDR3 is CASSLVGTQAFF. For the CDR3, the DNA is TGTGCCAGCAGCTTAGTGGGGACACAAGCTTTCTTT.

This clone was seen a few times. This chain joins TRBV19 and TRBJ2-6; tentatively, D is TRBD2 (5 bases). Between the trimmed V and J ends, which lost 4 bases and 1 base, there was a span of 14 bases. The CDR3 contains 17 residues. The germline V gene encodes CDR1 LNHDA and CDR2 SQIVND (reference sequence). DNA for the CDR3: TGTGCCAGTAGTAGGGCGGGTTCCTTATCTGGGGCCAACGTCCTGACTTTC. This gives the protein CASSRAGSLSGANVLTF.

The chain links TRBV5-1 to TRBJ1-2, with 9 positions matching TRBD1. J was trimmed by 8 bases and V by 3 bases; bases with no gene match: 8. Per germline, CDR1 SGHRS and CDR2 YFSETQ. The length of the CDR3 is 14 residues. In DNA form, the CDR3 reads TGCGCCAGCAGCTCCCTTGACAGGGGGATCGGCTACACCTTC. It is translated as CASSSLDRGIGYTF.

The chain has TRBV6-5 and TRBJ1-1, with a possible D match to TRBD1 (5 bases). This CDR3 is built from 14 residues. V was cut by 0 bases and J by 4 bases, with 9 bases left in between. In germline, CDR1 is MNHEY, CDR2 SVGAGI. The CDR3 region has the DNA TGTGCCAGCAGTTACTCGGGGGGGAGCACTGAAGCTTTCTTT. Its protein product is CASSYSGGSTEAFF.

The rearrangement uses TRBV27 and TRBJ1-2; D possibly corresponds to TRBD1 (5 bases). CDR3 length equals 13 residues. V was clipped by 3 bases and J by 4 bases, with 9 bases between them. CDR1 is MNHEY, CDR2 SMNVEV, per germline (reference sequence). The CDR3 reads CASSLEGTYGYTF. As DNA, the CDR3 is TGTGCCAGCAGTTTGGAGGGGACCTATGGCTACACCTTC.

This chain uses TRBV18 with TRBJ1-4; D unresolved. Trimming pared 5 bases from V and 0 bases from J, leaving 7 bases between. The CDR3 covers 14 residues. Germline V gene lookup returns CDR1 KGHSH and CDR2 LQKENI. The CDR3 is CASSATATNEKLFF. Written as DNA, the CDR3 is TGTGCCAGCTCAGCTACAGCAACTAATGAAAAACTGTTTTTT.